The entry that follows covers one T cell receptor (beta chain) sequence. The junction had 13 bases not matched to a gene; V was cut back by 6 bases and J by 8 bases. CDR1 and CDR2 (germline): KGHSH, LQKENI. The length of the CDR3 is 15 residues. This sample stems from a study of early T cells in non-severe SARS-CoV-2 infection. Looking at the study overall: Bulk RNA taken from unsorted whole blood was sequenced, leaving chains unpaired.

Unique molecular identifier tags were affixed to discrete cDNA molecules. TCRdb redid the calling of the 5' RACE reads with MiXCR, one entry per CDR3 protein. The table includes more than 65,000 distinct CDR3 sequences, roughly 12% detected once. The material was whole blood, obtained at baseline. The chain uses TRBV18 and TRBJ1-2; 9 nucleotides match TRBD1. This TCR was sampled from an adult who was a healthcare worker with PCR-confirmed SARS-CoV-2 infection or an uninfected control (not recorded which). CDR3 residues: CASSLGLGQGGGYTF. The CDR3 nucleotides read TGTGCCAGCTCCCTCGGGCTGGGACAGGGAGGAGGCTACACCTTC.